The rows below give T cell receptor beta chains drawn from one sample of a study of cytomegalovirus exposure and HLA in healthy donors. TCRdb's table, derived via immunoSEQ multiplex PCR, lists solely in-frame clones and lacks some. The data contain roughly 220,000 clones, just over 90% of them singletons. Material: PBMCs. Source of these receptors: a woman under 30 in good health and CMV-seronegative. The CDR3 runs from the conserved cysteine through the conserved F or W. A D gene is named only where the DNA matches it firmly. A clone size is listed for some rows: how often the clone was seen (once, few, many), or a class if it is expanded.

abundance,d_gene,v_gene,j_gene,CDR3nt,CDR3aa
.,.,TRBV6-1,TRBJ1-1,TGTGCCAGCAGTGACAGGCCATGGAACACTGAAGCTTTCTTT,CASSDRPWNTEAFF
.,.,TRBV6-1,TRBJ2-7,TGTGCCACTCGCTGGCCGGGACTTATCTACGAGCAGTACTTC,CATRWPGLIYEQYF
.,TRBD2,TRBV5-1,TRBJ2-7,TGCGCCAGCAGCCCGGGACTAGCGGGAGTAGCCTACGAGCAGTACTTC,CASSPGLAGVAYEQYF
.,.,TRBV7-9,TRBJ1-4,TGTGCCAGCAGCTTAGCCGGGAGTCCTAATGAAAAACTGTTTTTT,CASSLAGSPNEKLFF
.,.,TRBV5-4,TRBJ2-5,TGTGCCAGCAGCTTGCGACATCGGGGGCAAGAGACCCAGTACTTC,CASSLRHRGQETQYF
.,TRBD1,TRBV6-1,TRBJ1-5,TGTGCCAGCAGGGGACAGGGCGTTCAGCCCCAGCATTTT,CASRGQGVQPQHF
medium-sized,TRBD1,TRBV6-4,TRBJ1-2,TGTGCCAGCAGTGACTCTGCGGGACAGGGACGGGATGGCTACACCTTC,CASSDSAGQGRDGYTF
once,.,TRBV19,TRBJ1-6,TGTGCCAGTAGGCAGGGGAGTTCACCCCTCCACTTT,CASRQGSSPLHF
once,TRBD1,TRBV5-1,TRBJ2-7,TGCGCCAGCAGCTTGGTGTCAGAGGGACAGGGGGCTCGTCGGTACTTC,CASSLVSEGQGARRYF
few,.,TRBV27,TRBJ2-4,TGTGCCAGCAGTTTCAGTTTAGCCAAAAACATTCAGTACTTC,CASSFSLAKNIQYF
.,.,TRBV2,TRBJ1-1,TGTGCCAGCAGATGGGTTCGGGGGAACACTGAAGCTTTCTTT,CASRWVRGNTEAFF
.,TRBD2,TRBV2,TRBJ2-2,TGTGCCAGCAGTGAGTGGGCTAGCGGGATCGGGGCCGGGGAGCTGTTTTTT,CASSEWASGIGAGELFF
.,.,TRBV11-3,TRBJ2-3,TGTGCCAGCAGCTTAAACGGGGATACGCAGTATTTT,CASSLNGDTQYF
once,.,TRBV6-5,TRBJ1-1,TGTGCCAGCAGGGAGGGAGGACCCACGGTCACTGAAGCTTTCTTT,CASREGGPTVTEAFF
.,TRBD1,TRBV5-1,TRBJ2-2,TGCGCCAGCAGCCGACAGGGGGATGCCGGGGAGCTGTTTTTT,CASSRQGDAGELFF
.,.,TRBV15,TRBJ1-2,TGTGCCACCAGCCGCAAGGGCGGGCCGGTGACTAACTATGGCTACACCTTC,CATSRKGGPVTNYGYTF
.,.,TRBV29-1,TRBJ1-1,TGCAGCGTTGATCGGGGGGATAGCACTGAAGCTTTCTTT,CSVDRGDSTEAFF
.,.,TRBV19,TRBJ1-5,TGTGCCAGTAGTATGAGGGACAATCAGCCCCAGCATTTT,CASSMRDNQPQHF
.,TRBD1,TRBV18,TRBJ2-7,TGTGCCAGCTCACCACCCCCGACAGGGGCCCCCGCCGAGCAGTACTTC,CASSPPPTGAPAEQYF
.,.,TRBV11-2,TRBJ2-7,TGTGCCAGCAGCATCCCCCCTAGCGCTGATTTCTACGAGCAGTACTTC,CASSIPPSADFYEQYF
.,.,TRBV27,TRBJ1-5,TGTGCCAGCAGTTTGGCGGGGGTCAATCAGCCCCAGCATTTT,CASSLAGVNQPQHF
.,.,TRBV29-1,TRBJ2-7,TGCAGCGTTGAGAATCTGGGCGACGAGCAGTACTTC,CSVENLGDEQYF
.,.,TRBV5-4,TRBJ2-7,TGTGCCAGCAGCTTGTTTGGGACTCCCACACAGCAGTACTTC,CASSLFGTPTQQYF
.,TRBD1,TRBV5-1,TRBJ1-1,TGCGCCAGCAGCTGGACAGGTAGGGGCCCAAACACTGAAGCTTTCTTT,CASSWTGRGPNTEAFF
.,.,TRBV6-5,TRBJ2-5,TGTGCCAGCAGTTATCAAGGCGGCCAAGAGACCCAGTACTTC,CASSYQGGQETQYF
.,TRBD1,TRBV7-8,TRBJ1-1,TGTGCCAGCAGCCGAAACCTCCCTGACAGGGCCACTGAAGCTTTCTTT,CASSRNLPDRATEAFF
.,.,TRBV1,TRBJ2-7,TGCACCAGCAGCCAAGATTTGGCGGGAGGGACCTACGAGCAGTACTTC,CTSSQDLAGGTYEQYF
.,TRBD1,TRBV4-2,TRBJ1-2,TGTGCCAGCAGCCAAGACTGGACAGGGGGCAACGTCTATGGCTACACCTTC,CASSQDWTGGNVYGYTF
once,.,TRBV19,TRBJ1-3,TGTGCCAGTAGCCGAGCCCGCTCTGGAAACACCATATATTTT,CASSRARSGNTIYF
.,.,TRBV5-1,TRBJ2-1,TGCGCCAGCAGCTTAATGATTGTGGGCCTGAATGAGCAGTTCTTC,CASSLMIVGLNEQFF
.,TRBD1,TRBV30,TRBJ1-2,TGTGCCTGGACCCCGACAGGGAACTATGGCTACACCTTC,CAWTPTGNYGYTF
.,TRBD1,TRBV5-4,TRBJ2-3,TGTGCCAGCAGCCCGGGGACAGCAGATACGCAGTATTTT,CASSPGTADTQYF
.,TRBD1,TRBV28,TRBJ1-5,TGTGCCAGCAGTTTAACAGGGGACAGCAATCAGCCCCAGCATTTT,CASSLTGDSNQPQHF
.,.,TRBV14,TRBJ2-5,TGTGCCAGCAGCCAAGATCCGGGACTGGGCCAAGAGACCCAGTACTTC,CASSQDPGLGQETQYF
.,TRBD1,TRBV6-5,TRBJ2-5,TGTGCCAGCAGTTACCCGGACAGGGGTGCGACCCAGTACTTC,CASSYPDRGATQYF
.,.,TRBV11-2,TRBJ2-1,TGTGCCAGCAGCCACAGGGTAGGGACCTACAATGAGCAGTTCTTC,CASSHRVGTYNEQFF
.,.,TRBV4-1,TRBJ2-1,TGCGCCAGCAGCCTGGCTGGTGAGCAGTTCTTC,CASSLAGEQFF
.,.,TRBV19,TRBJ2-7,TGTGCCAGTAGTAAGGGGGTCCAATACTACGAGCAGTACTTC,CASSKGVQYYEQYF
.,.,TRBV2,TRBJ2-7,TGTGCCAGCAGGGTCGGACAGGTAGGGGGGTACGAGCAGTACTTC,CASRVGQVGGYEQYF
.,TRBD2,TRBV28,TRBJ2-7,TGTGCCAGCAGTCGGACTAGCGGAGCCGCCTACGAGCAGTACTTC,CASSRTSGAAYEQYF